The 9 T cell receptor beta chains below all came from one sample that was sequenced in a study of cytomegalovirus exposure and HLA in healthy donors. Primers included in the PCR were 60 Vbeta and 13 Jbeta primers. Clones were sequenced by immunoSEQ multiplex PCR, and TCRdb holds only the in-frame ones, with some missing. The sample lists more than 150,000 clones; more than 70% were seen once. Sample: PBMCs. Receptors were obtained from a girl between 10 and 17 years old in good health and CMV-seropositive.

V usage is TRBV7-9 and J usage is TRBJ2-7, with TRBD2 matching over 8 bases. Germline values: CDR1 SEHNR, CDR2 FQNEAQ (reference sequence). With V trimmed by 6 bases and J by 2 bases, 9 bases remained unmatched. There are 15 residues in the CDR3. The CDR3 protein is CASRPGTAGAYEQYF. For the CDR3, the DNA is TGTGCCAGCAGGCCGGGTACAGCGGGGGCCTACGAGCAGTACTTC.

This chain connects TRBV30 to TRBJ2-7; TRBD1 might be the D (5 bases). Trimming took 0 bases from V and 3 from J, leaving 15 bases between them. Per the germline V gene, CDR1 is GTSNPN and CDR2 is SVGIG (reference sequence). The CDR3 has 15 amino acids. The DNA for the CDR3 is TGTGCCTGGAGTGTACCCCGGGCAGGGATCTACGAGCAGTACTTC. This codes for CAWSVPRAGIYEQYF.

The chain combines TRBV2 with TRBJ1-4, with D tentatively TRBD1 (5 bases). This CDR3 has 12 amino acids. Germline loops: CDR1 SNHLY, CDR2 FYNNEI. V was pared by 3 bases and J by 8 bases, with 7 bases between. The chain's CDR3 is CASSDRVEKLFF. Written as DNA, the CDR3 is TGTGCCAGCAGTGACAGGGTGGAAAAACTGTTTTTT.

CDR3 nucleotide sequence: TGCGCCAGCAGCTTTGGAGAATCACCCCTCCACTTT. This codes for CASSFGESPLHF. This sequence joins TRBV5-1 and TRBJ1-6; no firm D call. The CDR3 covers 12 residues. Looked up from germline, CDR1 is SGHRS and CDR2 is YFSETQ. The V end lost 2 bases, the J end lost 10 bases, and 7 bases lay between the germline ends.

The V and J genes are TRBV7-2 and TRBJ2-7; 9 positions match TRBD2. The CDR3 is 16 residues long. Trimming removed 7 bases from V and 5 bases from J; junction bases left unmatched: 15. Germline CDR1 and CDR2: SGHTA and FQGNSA. The CDR3 region has the DNA TGTGCCAGCACCTTGGGGTCCGCGGGAGGGTATCACGAGCAGTACTTC. This translates into CASTLGSAGGYHEQYF.

The chain uses TRBV19 and TRBJ1-2, with 10 bases fitting TRBD1. The CDR3 runs to 14 residues. Trimming cost V 8 bases and J 5 bases; bases outside gene matches: 8. The germline V gene has CDR1 LNHDA and CDR2 SQIVND (reference sequence). The CDR3 sequence is CASEDRGQRYGYTF. CDR3 nucleotides: TGTGCCAGTGAAGACAGGGGGCAACGTTATGGCTACACCTTC.

The chain joins TRBV29-1 to TRBJ1-1, with unresolved D. The CDR3 totals 12 residues. Germline V gene data show CDR1 as SQVTM and CDR2 as ANQGSEA. Trimming removed 7 bases at V and 6 bases at J, with 15 bases between. As DNA, the CDR3 is TGCAGCGCCGAGGCGGGGTCGTCTGAAGCTTTCTTT. Translation gives CSAEAGSSEAFF.

This chain uses TRBV15 with TRBJ1-1, with 9 bases that match TRBD1. Germline loops: CDR1 LNHNV, CDR2 YYDKDF (reference sequence). Trimming removed 6 bases from V and 6 bases from J; junction bases left unmatched: 8. CDR3 length: 14 amino acids. CDR3 nucleotide sequence: TGTGCCACCAGTCCCGGGACAGGGAGGTCTGAAGCTTTCTTT. Translating it yields CATSPGTGRSEAFF.

V gene TRBV4-1 combines with J gene TRBJ2-4, with TRBD1 matching 8 bases. The germline CDR1 and CDR2 sequences are MGHRA and YSYEKL. V gave up 2 bases and J gave up 7 bases; unmatched junction bases: 4. The CDR3 has 14 residues. The CDR3 DNA is TGCGCCAGCAGCCAACCCCAGGGGGCGAACATTCAGTACTTC. Protein product: CASSQPQGANIQYF.